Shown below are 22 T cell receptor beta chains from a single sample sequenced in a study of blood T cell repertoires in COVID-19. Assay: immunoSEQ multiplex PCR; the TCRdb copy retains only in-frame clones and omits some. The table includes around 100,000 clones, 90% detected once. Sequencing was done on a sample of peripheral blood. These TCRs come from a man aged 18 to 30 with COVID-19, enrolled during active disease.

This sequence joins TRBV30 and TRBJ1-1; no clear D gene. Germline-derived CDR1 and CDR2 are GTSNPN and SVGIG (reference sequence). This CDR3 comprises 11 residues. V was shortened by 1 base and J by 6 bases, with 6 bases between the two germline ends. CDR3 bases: TGTGCCTGGAGTGACCCGGCTGAAGCTTTCTTT. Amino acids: CAWSDPAEAFF.

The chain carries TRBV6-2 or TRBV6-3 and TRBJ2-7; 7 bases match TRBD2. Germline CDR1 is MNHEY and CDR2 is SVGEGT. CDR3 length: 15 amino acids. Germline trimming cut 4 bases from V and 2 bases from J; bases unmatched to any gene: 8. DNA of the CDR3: TGTGCCAGCAGTTTGACAACTAGCGTAACCTACGAGCAGTACTTC. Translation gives CASSLTTSVTYEQYF.

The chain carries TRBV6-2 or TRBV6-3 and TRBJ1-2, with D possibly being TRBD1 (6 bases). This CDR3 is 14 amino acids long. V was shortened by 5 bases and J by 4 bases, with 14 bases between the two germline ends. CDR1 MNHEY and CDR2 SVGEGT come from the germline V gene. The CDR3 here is CASSPYDRIYGYTF. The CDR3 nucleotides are TGTGCCAGCAGTCCATACGACAGGATCTATGGCTACACCTTC.

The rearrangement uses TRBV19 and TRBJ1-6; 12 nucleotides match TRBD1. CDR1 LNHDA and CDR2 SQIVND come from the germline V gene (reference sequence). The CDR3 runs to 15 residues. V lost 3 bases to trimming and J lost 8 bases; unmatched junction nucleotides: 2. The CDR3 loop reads CASSMGQGAYSPLHF. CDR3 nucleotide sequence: TGTGCCAGTAGTATGGGACAGGGGGCGTATTCACCCCTCCACTTT.

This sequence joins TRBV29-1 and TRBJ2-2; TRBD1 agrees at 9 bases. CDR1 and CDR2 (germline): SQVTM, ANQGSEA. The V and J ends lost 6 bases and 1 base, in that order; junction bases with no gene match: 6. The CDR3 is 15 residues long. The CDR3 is CSVQGDRENTGELFF. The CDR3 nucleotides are TGCAGCGTCCAGGGGGACAGGGAGAACACCGGGGAGCTGTTTTTT.

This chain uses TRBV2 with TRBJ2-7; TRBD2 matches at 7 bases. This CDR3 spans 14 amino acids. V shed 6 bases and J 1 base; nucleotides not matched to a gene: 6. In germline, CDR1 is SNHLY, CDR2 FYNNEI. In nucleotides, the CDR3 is TGTGCCAGCAGAAGCAGACTAGCATCCTACGAGCAGTACTTC. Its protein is CASRSRLASYEQYF.

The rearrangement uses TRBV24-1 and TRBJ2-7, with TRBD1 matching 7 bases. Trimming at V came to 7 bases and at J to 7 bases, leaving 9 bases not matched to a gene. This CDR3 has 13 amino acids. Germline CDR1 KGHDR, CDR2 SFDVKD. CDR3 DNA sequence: TGTGCCACCAGATTAGACAGGGTGAGGGAGCAGTACTTC. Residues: CATRLDRVREQYF.

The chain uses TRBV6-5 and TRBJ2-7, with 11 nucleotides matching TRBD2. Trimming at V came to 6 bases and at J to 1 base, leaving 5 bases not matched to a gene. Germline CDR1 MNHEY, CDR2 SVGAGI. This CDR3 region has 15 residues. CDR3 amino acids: CASSFGTSGSYEQYF. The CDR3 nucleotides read TGTGCCAGCAGCTTCGGGACTAGCGGATCCTACGAGCAGTACTTC.

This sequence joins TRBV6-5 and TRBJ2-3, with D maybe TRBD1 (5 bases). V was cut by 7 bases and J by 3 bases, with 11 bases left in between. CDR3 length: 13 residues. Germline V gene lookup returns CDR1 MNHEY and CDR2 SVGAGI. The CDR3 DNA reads TGTGCCAGCACTCCCACAGGAACAGATACGCAGTATTTT. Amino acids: CASTPTGTDTQYF.

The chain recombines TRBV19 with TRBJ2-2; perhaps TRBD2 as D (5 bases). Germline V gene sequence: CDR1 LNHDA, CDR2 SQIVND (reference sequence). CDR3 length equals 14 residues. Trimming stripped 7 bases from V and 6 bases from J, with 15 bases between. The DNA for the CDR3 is TGTGCCAGTACCCCTGGGCTAGCTCCCGGGGAGCTGTTTTTT. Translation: CASTPGLAPGELFF.

The chain's CDR3 is CASSLGRSNTGELFF. CDR3 sequence (DNA): TGTGCCAGCTCCCTGGGCAGGTCGAACACCGGGGAGCTGTTTTTT. The chain recombines TRBV2 with TRBJ2-2; no definite D call. This CDR3 has 15 residues. In germline, CDR1 is SNHLY, CDR2 FYNNEI. Between the trimmed V and J ends, which lost 8 bases and 0 bases, there was a span of 13 bases.

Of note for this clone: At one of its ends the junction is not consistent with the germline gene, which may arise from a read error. The CDR3 bases are TGTGCCAGCAGCGAAGGACTAGCGGGAGGGCGTCCCCCCTACGAGCAGTACTTC. It specifies CASSEGLAGGRPPYEQYF. The chain couples TRBV2 to TRBJ2-7; 15 bases map to TRBD2. Germline loops: CDR1 SNHLY, CDR2 FYNNEI. The CDR3 is made up of 18 amino acids.

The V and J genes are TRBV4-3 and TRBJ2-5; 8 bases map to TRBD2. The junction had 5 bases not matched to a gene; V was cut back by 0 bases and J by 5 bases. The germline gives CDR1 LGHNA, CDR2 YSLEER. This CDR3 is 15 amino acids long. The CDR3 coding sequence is TGCGCCAGCAGCCAAGACCGGGGGGGCGGGGAGACCCAGTACTTC. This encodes CASSQDRGGGETQYF.

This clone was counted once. The CDR3 loop is CASSVAMGGNYEQYF. The CDR3 DNA is TGTGCCAGCAGCGTAGCTATGGGCGGGAACTACGAGCAGTACTTC. The V gene is TRBV9, the J gene TRBJ2-7; tentative D call: TRBD2 (6 bases). The V end lost 0 bases, the J end lost 3 bases, and 13 bases lay between the germline ends. Germline V gene lookup returns CDR1 SGDLS and CDR2 YYNGEE. The CDR3 extends over 15 amino acids.

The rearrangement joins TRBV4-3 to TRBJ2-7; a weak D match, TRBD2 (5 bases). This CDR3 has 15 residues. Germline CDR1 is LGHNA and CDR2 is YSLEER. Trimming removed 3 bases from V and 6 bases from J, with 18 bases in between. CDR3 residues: CASSQADGGLREQYF. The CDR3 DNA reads TGCGCCAGCAGCCAGGCGGACGGCGGGCTACGCGAGCAGTACTTC.

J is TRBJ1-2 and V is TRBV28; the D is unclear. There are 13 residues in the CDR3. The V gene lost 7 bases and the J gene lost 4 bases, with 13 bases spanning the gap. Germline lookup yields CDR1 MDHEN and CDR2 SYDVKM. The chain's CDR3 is CASTKHGIYGYTF. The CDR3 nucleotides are TGTGCCAGCACCAAGCACGGGATCTATGGCTACACCTTC.

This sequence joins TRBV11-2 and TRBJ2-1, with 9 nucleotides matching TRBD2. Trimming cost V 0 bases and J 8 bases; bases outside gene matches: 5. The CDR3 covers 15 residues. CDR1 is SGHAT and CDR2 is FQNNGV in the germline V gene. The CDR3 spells CASSLEGSGSYEQFF. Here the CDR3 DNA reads TGTGCCAGCAGCTTAGAGGGTAGCGGGAGCTATGAGCAGTTCTTC.

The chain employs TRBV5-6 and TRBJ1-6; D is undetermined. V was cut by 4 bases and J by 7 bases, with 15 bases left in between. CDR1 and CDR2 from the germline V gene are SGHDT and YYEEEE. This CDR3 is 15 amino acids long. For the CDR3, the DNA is TGTGCCAGCAGCCTCACTTTCGGAGAGAATTCACCCCTCCACTTT. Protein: CASSLTFGENSPLHF.

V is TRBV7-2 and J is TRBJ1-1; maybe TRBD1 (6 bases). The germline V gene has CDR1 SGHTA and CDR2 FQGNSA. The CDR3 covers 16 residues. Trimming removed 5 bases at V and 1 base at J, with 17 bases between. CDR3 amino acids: CASSLPGTGTNTEAFF. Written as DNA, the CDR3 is TGTGCCAGCAGCCTTCCGGGCACAGGGACGAACACTGAAGCTTTCTTT.

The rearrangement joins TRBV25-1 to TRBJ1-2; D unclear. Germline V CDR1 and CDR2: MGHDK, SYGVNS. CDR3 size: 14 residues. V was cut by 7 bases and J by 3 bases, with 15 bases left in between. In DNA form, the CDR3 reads TGTGCCAGCACGGTTAGCGGCGACTACTATGGCTACACCTTC. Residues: CASTVSGDYYGYTF.

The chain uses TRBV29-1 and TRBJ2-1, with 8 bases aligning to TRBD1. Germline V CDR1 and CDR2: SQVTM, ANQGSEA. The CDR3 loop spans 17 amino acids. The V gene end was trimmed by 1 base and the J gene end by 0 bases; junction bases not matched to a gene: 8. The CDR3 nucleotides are TGCAGCGTTGAAGGGGCAACGGACAGGGCCTCCTACAATGAGCAGTTCTTC. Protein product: CSVEGATDRASYNEQFF.

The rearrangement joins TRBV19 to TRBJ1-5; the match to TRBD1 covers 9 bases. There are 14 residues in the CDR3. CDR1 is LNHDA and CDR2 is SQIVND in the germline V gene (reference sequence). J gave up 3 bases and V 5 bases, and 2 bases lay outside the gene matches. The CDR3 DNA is TGTGCCAGTAGTCGGACAGGGGACAATCAGCCCCAGCATTTT. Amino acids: CASSRTGDNQPQHF.